The following is a TCR beta chain sequence with its context. Its recognized antigen is unknown. One base away there is no much larger clone; base qualities are not given. The data originate from a study of cytomegalovirus exposure and HLA in healthy donors (dated by TCRdb to about 2017). Concerning the study at large: The 500 to 800 repertoires of the first cohort and the 110 or so validation repertoires were produced on the same platform, according to a later analysis. The study aimed to test whether cataloging public T cell receptors could reveal signatures of past pathogen exposure. In addition to the first cohort of roughly 700 subjects, a separate validation cohort of 120 different subjects was used. The study combined high-throughput TCR immunosequencing, statistical association of individual TCRs with disease status, and machine learning to predict cytomegalovirus infection status.

The method behind the library was the immunoSEQ multiplex PCR assay. The original pipeline was this. A statistical classification framework was built for diagnosing cytomegalovirus status from the catalog of TCR beta chain sequences. In TCRdb, the immuneACCESS table is reduced to in-frame sequences with V and J assigned. These tables do not hold every clone; where another copy was compared, an unresolved V gene accounts for under half, and the others remain unexplained. D and trimming were read from the DNA, whereas the V and J calls and clone size are those reported in that table. In all, the sample holds approximately 280,000 clones, and over 75% of those were seen once. The biggest ten clones account for 0.92% of the sample. At the junction V is shortened by 6 bases and J by 10 bases, with 21 bases in between. CDR1 and CDR2, per the germline V gene, are SQVTM and ANQGSEA. Including cysteine and phenylalanine, the CDR3 has 13 amino acids. Just CDR3 DNA is preserved here, 39 bases in frame from base 1.

Separate from the approximately 700-subject first cohort, the validation cohort of more than 90 subjects was the group to which the donors belonged. What the work shows at the level of the full study, not this receptor alone: In both the original and validation cohorts, the classifier was reported to diagnose cytomegalovirus status with high specificity and sensitivity. A few of the identified cytomegalovirus-associated TCR beta chains were confirmed in vitro to be specific for cytomegalovirus antigens. The authors suggested that the approach could potentially be generalized to other disease states and immunological phenotypes. A total of some 180 TCR beta chains were listed by the study as associated with cytomegalovirus. Most TCR sequences were seen in very few donors, while some public TCRs were found in many individuals. In a later analysis, TCRs clustered in the first cohort were found to also tend to co-occur in the 120 or so validation repertoires, with around 94% of cluster scores above 0. A later analysis had no HLA typing for the validation cohort, so co-occurrence there was scored across all 110 or so repertoires.

Here the chain combines TRBV29-1 and TRBJ1-1; no confident D gene assignment can be made. This receptor was identified in a woman between 18 and 29 years old in good health and CMV-seronegative. The sample consisted of PBMCs. The CDR3 sequence is CSVVMPLQGGAFF. The DNA reads TGCAGCGTCGTCATGCCCCTACAAGGAGGAGCTTTCTTT.